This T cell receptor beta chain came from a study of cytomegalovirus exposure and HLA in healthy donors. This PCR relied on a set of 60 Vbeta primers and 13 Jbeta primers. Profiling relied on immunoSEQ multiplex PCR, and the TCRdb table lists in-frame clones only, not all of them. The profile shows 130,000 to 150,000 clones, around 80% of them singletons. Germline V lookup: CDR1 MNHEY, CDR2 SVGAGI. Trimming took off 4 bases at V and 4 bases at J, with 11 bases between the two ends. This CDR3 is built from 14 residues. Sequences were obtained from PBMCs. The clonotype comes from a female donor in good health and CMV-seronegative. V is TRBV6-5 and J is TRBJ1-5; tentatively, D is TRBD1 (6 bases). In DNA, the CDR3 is TGTGCCAGCAGTTTAGGGGGGGGAAATCAGCCCCAGCATTTT. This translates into CASSLGGGNQPQHF.